This T cell receptor beta chain emerged from a study of shared clonotypes between healthy human individuals. With 6 bases clipped from V and 4 bases from J, the junction kept 2 bases outside the gene matches. The CDR3 runs 15 residues. Germline V gene lookup returns CDR1 SGHDT and CDR2 YYEEEE. Findings of the study overall: What naive subsets generally showed was a larger estimated richness than memory subsets showed. The naive CD4 repertoires of several donors were compared, and around 5% of clonotypes were shared.

The test was conducted at deep level. Over several immunoSEQ plates, each subset's genomic DNA was distributed in even portions. Clones were read by immunoSEQ multiplex PCR, and TCRdb kept only the in-frame ones, dropping some. The sample records a few million clones, about 92% being singletons. A word on this clone: What it binds is not known.

The sequenced sample was naive CD4+ T cells from PBMCs. As for subset: CD45RA+ positively selected. The source of this sequence is a man aged 18 to 30 in good health. Some clones in this sample may be carry-over from other donors' samples. This chain uses TRBV5-6 with TRBJ2-2, with 14 bases fitting TRBD2. The CDR3: CASTGLAGGTGELFF. Written as DNA, the CDR3 is TGTGCCAGCACCGGACTAGCGGGAGGCACCGGGGAGCTGTTTTTT.